This TCR beta chain was obtained from a study of CD8+CD57+ T cells in acquired aplastic anemia. Findings and caveats of the study: No significant patient-versus-control difference appeared in CD8+ Simpson's diversity.

The use of genomic DNA as template underpinned the TCR beta VDJ and CDR3 profiling. TCRdb recomputed calls from the reads with MiXCR, one row per CDR3 protein. Among about 40,000 distinct CDR3 sequences listed, roughly 63% were seen once. The CDR3 is made up of 16 amino acids. V dropped 2 bases and J dropped 2 bases, with 14 bases sitting between them. This clonotype was seen a single time. What it recognizes is unknown. Only patients with CD8+CD57+ cell expansion on flow cytometry were chosen for sequencing. With no exception, the patients had severe acquired aplastic anemia. This TCR was sampled from a human donor with aplastic anemia. The specimen was sorted CD4+, CD8+, or CD8+CD57+ T cells (not recorded which) from PBMCs. V is TRBV12-3 or TRBV12-4 and J is TRBJ2-3; no clear D. The CDR3 sequence is CASSLQFPRVTDTQYF. Written as DNA, the CDR3 is TGTGCCAGCAGTTTACAATTCCCTAGGGTCACAGATACGCAGTATTTT.